These 14 T cell receptor beta chains came from one sample sequenced in a study of neurological immune-mediated disorders. Each CDR3 protein gets one entry after TCRdb re-called the 5' RACE reads with MiXCR. The sample records fewer than 50,000 distinct CDR3 sequences, roughly 15% being singletons. The sequenced sample consisted of CD4+ T cells from blood. Receptor source: a woman aged 55-70 years with HTLV-1-associated myelopathy (HAM/TSP).

This clonotype has ten or more counts. The chain couples TRBV4-2 to TRBJ1-2; 7 bases fit TRBD1. J lost 4 bases, V lost 0 bases, and 2 bases had no gene match. This CDR3 region has 14 residues. Germline CDR1 LGHNA, CDR2 YNFKEQ. The CDR3 here is CASSQDQGGYGYTF. CDR3 sequence (DNA): TGTGCCAGCAGCCAAGATCAGGGGGGCTATGGCTACACCTTC.

In its sample, this clonotype was seen many times. The V and J genes are TRBV7-2 and TRBJ1-2, with D possibly TRBD1 on 6 matching bases. V was clipped by 2 bases and J by 4 bases, with 14 bases between them. The CDR3 spans 15 residues. The V gene's germline CDR1 is SGHTA and CDR2 FQGNSA. CDR3 bases: TGTGCCAGCAGCTTATCTACAGGGTTCGGCTATGGCTACACCTTC. This gives the protein CASSLSTGFGYGYTF.

Only one count was recorded for this clonotype. At one of its ends the junction is not consistent with the germline gene, which may arise from a read error. The J gene is TRBJ2-7, the V gene TRBV6-5, with unresolved D. This CDR3 is built from 17 residues. Germline CDR1 is MNHEY and CDR2 is SVGAGI. CDR3 protein: CASSYSMVARGRYEQYF. The CDR3 nucleotides read TGTGCAAGCAGTTACTCGATGGTCGCTAGAGGCCGCTACGAGCAGTACTTC.

This clonotype was seen ten or more times. This sequence joins TRBV10-3 and TRBJ2-3; TRBD2 matches at 8 bases. V shed 4 bases and J 2 bases; nucleotides not matched to a gene: 5. CDR1 and CDR2 (germline): ENHRY, SYGVKD. CDR3 size: 15 residues. Here the CDR3 reads CAISAGTSNTDTQYF. In DNA, the CDR3 is TGTGCCATCAGTGCCGGGACTAGTAACACAGATACGCAGTATTTT.

Of note for this clonotype: Germline is not matched at one junction end, which may reflect a read error. The chain carries TRBV12-3 or TRBV12-4 and TRBJ1-1; D is perhaps TRBD1 (5 bases). The CDR3 length is 12 residues. The DNA for the CDR3 is TGTGCCAACAGTTCACTGACAGCTGAAGCTTTCTTT. This sequence encodes CANSSLTAEAFF.

This clonotype was seen ten or more times. J is TRBJ2-3 and V is TRBV7-2; TRBD2 matches at 10 bases. CDR1 and CDR2 (germline): SGHTA, FQGNSA. There are 15 residues in the CDR3. With V trimmed by 5 bases and J by 1 base, 3 bases remained unmatched. The CDR3 loop reads CASSRSGGRTDTQYF. CDR3 nucleotide sequence: TGTGCCAGCAGCCGTAGCGGGGGGCGCACAGATACGCAGTATTTT.

The chain couples TRBV6-6 to TRBJ2-5, with 7 bases that match TRBD1. The CDR3 consists of 13 residues. Germline V gene sequence: CDR1 MNHNY, CDR2 SVGAGI (reference sequence). Trimming removed 6 bases from V and 2 bases from J; junction bases left unmatched: 3. DNA of the CDR3: TGTGCCAGCAGCCAGGGACAGCAAGAGACCCAGTACTTC. Translation: CASSQGQQETQYF.

The rearrangement joins TRBV20-1 to TRBJ2-7; 9 bases are a match to TRBD1. This CDR3 is 14 amino acids long. The germline V gene encodes CDR1 DFQATT and CDR2 SNEGSKA (reference sequence). V lost 2 bases and J lost 6; bases outside the gene matches: 8. The CDR3 loop reads CSARPVTGGFEQYF. Here the CDR3 DNA reads TGCAGTGCTAGACCTGTGACAGGGGGTTTCGAGCAGTACTTC.

The chain links TRBV5-8 to TRBJ2-5, with D possibly TRBD1 on 6 matching bases. V was pared by 0 bases and J by 3 bases, with 9 bases between. Germline loops: CDR1 SGHTS, CDR2 YDEGEE. CDR3 length: 14 amino acids. As DNA, the CDR3 is TGTGCCAGCAGCTTGGTAGCAGGGGAAGAGACCCAGTACTTC. Translating it yields CASSLVAGEETQYF.

This clonotype was seen repeatedly, ten times or more. V gene TRBV19 combines with J gene TRBJ1-2; weak D call: TRBD1 (6 bases). The V end lost 5 bases, the J end lost 5 bases, and 12 bases lay between the germline ends. Germline CDR1 reads LNHDA; CDR2 reads SQIVND (reference sequence). CDR3 length: 13 amino acids. This chain's CDR3 is CASSAAGVYGYTF. The CDR3 DNA sequence: TGTGCCAGTAGTGCCGCAGGGGTTTATGGCTACACCTTC.

This clonotype was detected ten times or more. The chain employs TRBV20-1 and TRBJ2-7; 11 nucleotides line up with TRBD1. J gave up 6 bases and V 2 bases, and 6 bases lay outside the gene matches. The CDR3 loop spans 14 amino acids. Germline V CDR1 and CDR2: DFQATT, SNEGSKA (reference sequence). CDR3 DNA: TGCAGTGCTAGACCCGGGACAGGGGGTTTCGAGCAGTACTTC. Translating it yields CSARPGTGGFEQYF.

This clonotype was recorded at least ten times. The chain combines TRBV6-6 with TRBJ1-5; D remains unclear. In germline, CDR1 is MNHNY, CDR2 SVGAGI (reference sequence). The CDR3 extends over 14 amino acids. V lost 0 bases, J lost 6 bases, and 9 bases lay in between. The CDR3 DNA sequence: TGTGCCAGCAGTTACTCATATAGTGCTCAGCCCCAGCATTTT. This encodes CASSYSYSAQPQHF.

This clonotype was seen ten or more times. The chain uses TRBV20-1 and TRBJ1-5; 7 nucleotides match TRBD1. Germline CDR1 is DFQATT and CDR2 is SNEGSKA (reference sequence). V shed 0 bases and J 6 bases; nucleotides not matched to a gene: 29. The CDR3 length is 22 residues. The CDR3 coding sequence is TGCAGTGCTAGAGACCACCGACCCAGCCATGACGACAGGGAATTAGAGGCTCAGCCCCAGCATTTT. Amino acids: CSARDHRPSHDDRELEAQPQHF.

This clonotype was counted at least ten times. The chain combines TRBV12-3 or TRBV12-4 with TRBJ2-1; D is possibly TRBD2 (5 bases). There are 19 residues in the CDR3. Trimming removed 0 bases at V and 0 bases at J, with 18 bases between. The DNA for the CDR3 is TGTGCCAGCAGTTTAGCACGCGGAGGTCAGCGGAGCTCCTACAATGAGCAGTTCTTC. This translates into CASSLARGGQRSSYNEQFF.